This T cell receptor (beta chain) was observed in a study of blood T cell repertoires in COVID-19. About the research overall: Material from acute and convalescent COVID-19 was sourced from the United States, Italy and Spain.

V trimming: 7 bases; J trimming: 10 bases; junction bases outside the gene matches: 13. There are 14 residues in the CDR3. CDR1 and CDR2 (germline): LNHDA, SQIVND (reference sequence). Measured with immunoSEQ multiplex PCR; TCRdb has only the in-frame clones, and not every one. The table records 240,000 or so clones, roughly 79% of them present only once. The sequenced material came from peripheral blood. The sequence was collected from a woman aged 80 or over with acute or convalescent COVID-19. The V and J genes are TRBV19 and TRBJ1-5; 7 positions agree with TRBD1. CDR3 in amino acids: CASTNPGQIRPQHF. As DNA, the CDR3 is TGTGCCAGTACCAACCCGGGACAGATTCGACCCCAGCATTTT.